This T cell receptor (beta chain) emerged from a study of T cell clones after liver transplantation. The V gene's germline CDR1 is SGHTA and CDR2 FQGNSA. Losses at the gene ends were 5 bases for V and 8 bases for J; bases not matched to a gene: 11. CDR3 length: 15 amino acids. Assay: immunoSEQ multiplex PCR; the TCRdb copy retains only in-frame clones and omits some. The sample contains roughly 70,000 clones, about nine tenths of which appear only once. The origin of this receptor is a human donor who received a liver transplant. This chain uses TRBV7-2 with TRBJ2-2; 7 bases fit TRBD2. Sequenced here: CD4+ T cells from blood, sampled before liver transplant. The CDR3, as DNA: TGTGCCAGCAGCCGGGGACTACCCACCCTTGGGGAGCTGTTTTTT. Protein product: CASSRGLPTLGELFF.